Shown below are 5 T cell receptor beta chains from a single sample sequenced in a study of shared T cell receptors in the human thymus. Using immunoSEQ multiplex PCR, the repertoire was profiled, and TCRdb retains in-frame clones only, with some absent. The sample lists hundreds of thousands of clones, 85% to 90% occurring once. These data were also reused for a study on human thymus T cells.

Material: thymocytes. The receptor set was obtained from a boy under two years old with a congenital heart defect.

In DNA form, the CDR3 reads TGCGCCAGCAGCCAAGGGCCGGCGGGCTACGAGCAGTACTTC. Encoded protein: CASSQGPAGYEQYF. This rearrangement joins TRBV4-1 to TRBJ2-7; possibly TRBD2 for D (5 bases). The CDR3 contains 14 residues. The germline gives CDR1 MGHRA, CDR2 YSYEKL. V was shortened by 1 base and J by 3 bases, with 10 bases between the two germline ends.

The rearrangement uses TRBV27 and TRBJ2-5, with 8 bases aligning to TRBD2. Germline V gives CDR1 MNHEY, CDR2 SMNVEV (reference sequence). The junction had 6 bases not matched to a gene; V was cut back by 5 bases and J by 1 base. The CDR3 sequence is 15 residues long. CDR3 in amino acids: CASSGLAGFQETQYF. The CDR3 coding sequence is TGTGCCAGCAGTGGCCTAGCGGGTTTCCAAGAGACCCAGTACTTC.

J is TRBJ2-2 and V is TRBV4-3, with 8 positions matching TRBD2. This CDR3 has 19 residues. The V gene end was trimmed by 3 bases and the J gene end by 5 bases; junction bases not matched to a gene: 17. CDR1 and CDR2 from the germline V gene are LGHNA and YSLEER. Here the CDR3 reads CASSHLRASGLLGTGELFF. CDR3 bases: TGCGCCAGCAGCCACCTAAGGGCTAGCGGGTTATTAGGGACCGGGGAGCTGTTTTTT.

J is TRBJ2-5 and V is TRBV5-4, with 7 bases lining up with TRBD2. The trim removed 0 bases at V and 1 base at J, leaving 3 bases unmatched. This CDR3 comprises 15 residues. The germline V gene has CDR1 SGHNT and CDR2 YYREEE (reference sequence). The CDR3 region is CASSLEAGFQETQYF. In DNA form, the CDR3 reads TGTGCCAGCAGCTTGGAAGCGGGGTTCCAAGAGACCCAGTACTTC.

The genes are TRBV18 and TRBJ2-6; D may be TRBD2 (5 bases). CDR3 size: 16 residues. The germline gives CDR1 KGHSH, CDR2 LQKENI. Trimming removed 3 bases from V and 4 bases from J, with 13 bases in between. Here the CDR3 reads CASSPIREAGANVLTF. The CDR3 DNA follows: TGTGCCAGCTCACCCATCCGGGAAGCCGGGGCCAACGTCCTGACTTTC. Using reference TRBV18 and TRBJ2-6 for the parts outside the CDR3, the full variable domain is NAGVMQNPRHLVRRRGQEARLRCSPMKGHSHVYWYRQLPEEGLKFMVYLQKENIIDESGMPKERFSAEFPKEGPSILRIQQVVRGDSAAYFCASSPIREAGANVLTFGAGSRLTVL.